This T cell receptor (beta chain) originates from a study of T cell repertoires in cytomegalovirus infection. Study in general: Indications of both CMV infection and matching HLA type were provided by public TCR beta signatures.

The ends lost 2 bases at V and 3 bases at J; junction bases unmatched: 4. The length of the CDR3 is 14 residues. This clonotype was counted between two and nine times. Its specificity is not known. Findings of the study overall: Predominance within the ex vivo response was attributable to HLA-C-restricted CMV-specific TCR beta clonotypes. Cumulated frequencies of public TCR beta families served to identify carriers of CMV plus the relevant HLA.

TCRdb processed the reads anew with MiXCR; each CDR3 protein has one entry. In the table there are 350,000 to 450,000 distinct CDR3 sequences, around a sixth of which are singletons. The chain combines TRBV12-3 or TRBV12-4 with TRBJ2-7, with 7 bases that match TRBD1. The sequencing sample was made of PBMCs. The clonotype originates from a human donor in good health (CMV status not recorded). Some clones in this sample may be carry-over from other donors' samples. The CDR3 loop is CASSLWDRRYEQYF. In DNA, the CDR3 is TGTGCCAGCAGTTTATGGGACAGACGCTACGAGCAGTACTTC.